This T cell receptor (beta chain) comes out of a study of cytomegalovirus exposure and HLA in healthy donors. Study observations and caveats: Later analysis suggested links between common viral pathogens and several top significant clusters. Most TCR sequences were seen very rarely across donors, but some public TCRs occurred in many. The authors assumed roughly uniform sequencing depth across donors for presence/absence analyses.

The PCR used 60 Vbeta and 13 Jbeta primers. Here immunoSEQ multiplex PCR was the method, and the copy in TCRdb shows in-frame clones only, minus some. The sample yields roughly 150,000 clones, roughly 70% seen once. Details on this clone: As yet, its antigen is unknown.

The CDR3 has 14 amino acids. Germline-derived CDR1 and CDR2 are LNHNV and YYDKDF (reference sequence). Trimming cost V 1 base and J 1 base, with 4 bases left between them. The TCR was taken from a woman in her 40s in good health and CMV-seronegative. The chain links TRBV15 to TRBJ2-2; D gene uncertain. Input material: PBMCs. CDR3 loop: CATSRAKNTGELFF. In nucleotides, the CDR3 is TGTGCCACCAGCAGAGCTAAGAACACCGGGGAGCTGTTTTTT.